This T cell receptor beta chain comes out of a study of human T cells and chemical hapten exposure. Study summary: Scalp application of diphenylcyclopropenone was performed weekly in patients across the entire roughly 25-week study. The patients, most of them female, presented with alopecia areata, totalis or universalis.

This clonotype was seen at least ten times. The length of the CDR3 is 13 residues. In germline, CDR1 is MNHEY, CDR2 SMNVEV (reference sequence). Trimming left V 3 bases short and J 2 bases short, with 7 bases between. This sample's time point: pre-sensitization, week 0. Described treatment: therapeutic diphenylcyclopropenone sensitization with weekly scalp DPC. People who gave samples had alopecia, were 18 to 70 years old, and were suitable for DPC. One entry per CDR3 protein, called by TCRdb with MiXCR from the RACE reads. The sample contains roughly 260,000 distinct CDR3 sequences, over 8% of which appear only once.

This chain links TRBV27 with TRBJ2-5; D not resolved. The specimen comprised whole blood, sampled in connection with sensitization to the hapten diphenylcyclopropenone (DPC). This sequence was found in a woman aged 40 to 50 with alopecia areata. Some clones in this sample may be carry-over from other donors' samples. CDR3 sequence (DNA): TGTGCCAGCAGTTTCCGACGGCAAGAGACCCAGTACTTC. This sequence encodes CASSFRRQETQYF.